This T cell receptor beta chain is drawn from a study of cytomegalovirus exposure and HLA in healthy donors (dated 2017 in TCRdb). For context, the study as a whole: In an earlier analysis of several hundred of the donors, 250 to 350 Gb of sequence data and 90 million to 120 million unique TCR beta sequences from 150 million to 200 million T cells were reported. An early release covering 500 to 750 HLA-typed donors comprised about 300 gigabases of sequencing data and tens of millions of unique TCR sequences. Of the 350 to 400 genotyped donors, about 80% fell in the genetic ancestry cluster associated with self-reported Caucasian donors. The study aimed to test whether cataloging public T cell receptors could reveal signatures of past pathogen exposure. Using immunosequencing, the study profiled T cell repertoires from some 670 subjects and related those repertoires to cytomegalovirus serostatus. Along with the roughly 700-subject first cohort, a separate validation cohort of about 110 different subjects was used. High-throughput TCR immunosequencing, statistical association of individual TCRs with disease status, and machine learning were combined to predict cytomegalovirus infection status. A later analysis re-examined previously published TCR beta repertoires from about 670 donors and added high-resolution HLA genotyping to investigate patterns of TCR occurrence. The later analysis used no new phenotypic data to find candidate immune exposures, relying instead on TCR beta sequences and their occurrence across donors. To decide whether each TCR beta V gene segment behaved as functional or pseudogenic, an earlier analysis of several hundred of the donors relied on high-throughput TCR beta sequencing. Alongside the repertoire data, information on donor age, sex, ethnicity and CMV serostatus was compiled. A later genetic analysis took genome-wide SNP genotypes for 398 of the 666 donors and used that subset as a discovery cohort. All discovery cohort repertoires had been generated using a single sequencing platform. HLA typing included class I and class II loci at four-digit resolution. The number of donors typed differed by locus, with roughly 629-640 for A, B, C, DRB1 and DQB1, about 500 for DQA1, 606 for DPA1, and some 470 for DPB1. A handful of DR-DQ haplotypes were treated as single units for association and clustering because of strong linkage in the cohort. On average, about 200,000 unique TCR beta nucleotide sequences were sequenced per donor among some 420 genotyped donors of the cohort, with 15% to 20% of those sequences being non-productive.

Overall study outcomes, separate from this receptor: Linkage disequilibrium might explain the correlated functional status among segregating V segments, but an unknown experimental factor could not be ruled out. In the study, around 160 TCR beta chains were listed as associated with cytomegalovirus. In this cohort, only TCR beta chains were sequenced, and detectable features were limited by the absence of alpha or paired-chain data. An earlier analysis of 587 of the donors showed that most TCR beta V segments appeared in productive rearrangements either about 90% or about 30% of the time, which broadly matched IMGT annotations. A further reported finding was that TCR beta sequences accurately predicted the HLA-A and HLA-B alleles for most subjects in the first cohort. The classifier was reported to diagnose cytomegalovirus status with high specificity and sensitivity in both the original cohort and the validation cohort. In a later analysis, TCR association rates were found to vary across HLA loci, with the most associated TCRs seen for DRB1 alleles and the fewest for HLA-C alleles. According to a later genetic analysis, donors in an Asian-associated ancestry cluster had fewer N-insertions in productive TCRs than the roughly 700-donor mean. A group of highly shared sequence variants was considered likely to be a technical artifact of the sequencing pipeline. The authors suggested that the approach could potentially be extended to other disease states and immunological phenotypes. The earlier analysis of 587 of the donors excluded seventeen rarely observed V segments, including chromosome 9 orphons, because counts were too low. A few of the identified cytomegalovirus-associated TCR beta chains were confirmed in vitro to be specific for cytomegalovirus antigens. While some public TCRs were present in many individuals, most TCR sequences turned up only very rarely across donors. V-gene and J-gene trimming of TCR beta chains was associated with a missense DCLRE1C variant in a later genetic analysis, and the association was replicated in an independent cohort. Presence/absence analyses assumed roughly uniform sequencing depth across donors, an assumption that may not hold. The 87-base-pair reads could not distinguish some IMGT-functional V segments, including TRBV6-2 and TRBV6-3, so those segments were excluded. Immune exposure information for the cohort was limited to CMV serostatus. Compared with equally common non-associated chains, HLA-associated TCR beta chains in a later analysis were more clonally expanded and had lower generation probabilities. According to a later analysis, parvovirus B19, influenza, CMV and Epstein-Barr virus appeared linked to several top co-occurrence clusters. A later analysis found that most CMV-associated TCR beta chains appeared HLA-restricted, with HLA associations seemingly driven largely by CMV exposure. Strong co-occurrence of HLA alleles, especially DR and DQ, made assigning TCR associations to individual alleles difficult. In a later analysis, 15,000 to 20,000 TCR beta sequences were associated with specific HLA alleles at a false discovery rate of 0.05. Because HLA typing was missing for some donors at each locus, association tests included only the typed subset.

Trimming removed 3 bases from V and 7 bases from J; the gene matches leave 18 bases unexplained. The CDR3 contains 19 residues, cysteine and phenylalanine counted. The kept DNA is CDR3 alone, 57 bases in frame from the first base. CDR1 and CDR2, per the germline V gene, are LGHNA and YSLEER. The cohort consisted of 666 healthy bone marrow donors. All cohort members were sampled while nominally healthy, although unrecorded immune exposures were likely present. The donor tested CMV seronegative and was one of the 352 seronegative cohort members. Each donor provided a peripheral blood sample, and peripheral blood mononuclear cells were used for TCR beta sequencing. Genomic DNA was extracted from the blood cell samples with the Qiagen DNeasy Blood Extraction Kit. Library preparation employed the immunoSEQ multiplex PCR assay. A mixture of 60 forward primers for TCR Vbeta segments and 13 reverse primers for TCR Jbeta segments was used in the multiplex PCR. The CDR3 region of rearranged TCR beta genes was amplified from genomic DNA with a multiplex PCR assay. Amplified TCR beta libraries were sequenced as 87-base-pair reads on the Illumina HiSeq System. The authors' pipeline ran thus. In a later analysis, around 80 million unique TCR beta chains were counted across the approximately 620 repertoires, and roughly 11 million of these chains were shared by at least two donors. A nearest-neighbor algorithm error-corrected the raw reads and collapsed the reads into unique sequences, merging closely related sequences to remove PCR and sequencing errors. CDR3 sequences were aligned to IMGT reference sequences to assign V, D and J gene segments. For a sequence to be retained, a match of at least six nucleotides was required to both a V gene segment and a J gene segment. Rearrangements were called productive when the CDR3 lacked stop codons and stayed in frame with V and J; all others were non-productive. CDR3 was defined by IMGT convention, running from the second conserved V-encoded cysteine to the conserved J-encoded phenylalanine. The earlier analysis of about 590 of the donors excluded sequences that lacked an unambiguous match to a single V gene segment. An earlier analysis of about 590 of the donors classified V segments as functional when productive rearrangements were above 56.7% and as segregating when the standard deviation between donors was above 5%. A statistical classification framework was built to diagnose cytomegalovirus status from the catalog of TCR beta chain sequences. V and J gene assignment, in a later analysis, came from comparing TCR nucleotide sequences with IMGT/GENE-DB human TR gene sequences. In a later analysis, CDR3 sequences and most-parsimonious VDJ recombination scenarios were assigned using the TCRdist pipeline. A later analysis defined each TCR beta chain by its CDR3 amino acid sequence plus V-gene family, and excluded reads lacking a unique V-gene family. A later analysis removed 592 highly shared, low-generation-probability nucleotide sequences to deal with suspected cross-contamination and a sequencing artifact. In a later analysis, a clonal expansion index was calculated for each public chain from normalized within-repertoire ranks of inferred template counts. Generation probabilities in a later analysis came from a VDJ recombination model fitted to out-of-frame rearrangements, and those results were checked against IGoR. A later analysis scored TCR-TCR, TCR-HLA and TCR-CMV co-occurrence with hypergeometric tests, applying a repertoire-size bias correction to TCR pairs. To estimate false discovery rates, a later analysis permuted the HLA or CMV assignments 20 times. In a later analysis, co-occurring TCRs were grouped using DBSCAN, with TCRdist sequence similarity added in when clustering inside HLA-allele-positive subsets. Repertoires with fewer than 30,000 or more than 120,000 public chains were left out of co-occurrence clustering, as were a handful of repertoires with anomalous nucleotide sharing. Not all clones reach the TCRdb copy of this immuneACCESS table, which keeps in-frame sequences only. Checked studies attribute under half of the gap to unresolved V genes and leave the rest unexplained. V and J calls and clone size follow that table, whereas D and trimming were derived from the DNA. The sample contains 100,000 to 150,000 clones, around 78% of them found a single time. Less than 2% of the sample goes to the ten largest clones.

About this clone: The specificity of this receptor is unknown. Per-base quality was not reported, and no clone a single base away is much larger than it.

The sequencing sample was made of PBMCs. The receptor was derived from a woman aged 50 to 60 in good health and CMV-seronegative. The rearranged segments are TRBV4-3 and TRBJ2-1, with 10 bases aligning to TRBD2. The base sequence is TGCGCCAGCAGCCAGGATCCGGGACTAGCGTTCAGAGTAAGAAATGAGCAGTTCTTC. The resulting protein is CASSQDPGLAFRVRNEQFF.